A single T cell receptor beta chain is shown here with its context. What it binds is unknown. V lost 1 base to trimming and J lost 0 bases; unmatched junction nucleotides: 7. The germline CDR1 and CDR2 sequences are LGHNA and YNFKEQ. The CDR3 has 17 residues. The data were taken from a study of T cells after yellow fever vaccination. TCRdb passed the 5' RACE reads through MiXCR, listing each CDR3 protein once. Of 300,000 to 350,000 distinct CDR3 sequences detected, over 8.5% appear once; the ten largest clones hold 3% to 3.5%. Points from the study as a whole: Among primary-vaccination clones, most reappeared after the booster, at almost 98% for CD4 and more than 85% for CD8. A small proportion of clonotypes was detected in both the CD4 and CD8 compartments.

Sequences were derived from CD4+ T cells sorted from PBMCs, sampled 45 days after the yellow fever booster vaccination. This sequence originates from a man younger than 35 who received the YFV17D yellow fever vaccine. V is TRBV4-2 and J is TRBJ1-1; 8 bases are shared with TRBD1. The chain's CDR3 is CASSQAQGAVLNTEAFF. The CDR3, as DNA: TGTGCCAGCAGCCAAGCCCAGGGGGCAGTTTTGAACACTGAAGCTTTCTTT.